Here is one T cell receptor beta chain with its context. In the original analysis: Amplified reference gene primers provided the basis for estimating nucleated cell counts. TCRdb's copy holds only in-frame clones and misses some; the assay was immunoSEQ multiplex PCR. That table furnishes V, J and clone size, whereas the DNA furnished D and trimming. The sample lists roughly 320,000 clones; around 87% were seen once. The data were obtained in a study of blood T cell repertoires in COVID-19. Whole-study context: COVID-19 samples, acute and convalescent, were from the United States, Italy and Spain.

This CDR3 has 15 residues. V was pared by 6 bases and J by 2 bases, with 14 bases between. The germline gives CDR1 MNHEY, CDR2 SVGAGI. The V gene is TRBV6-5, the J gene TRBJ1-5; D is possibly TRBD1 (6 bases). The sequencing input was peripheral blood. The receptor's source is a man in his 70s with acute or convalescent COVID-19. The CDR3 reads CASRRGGGGNQPQHF. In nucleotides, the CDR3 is TGTGCCAGCAGGAGGGGGGGTGGTGGCAATCAGCCCCAGCATTTT.